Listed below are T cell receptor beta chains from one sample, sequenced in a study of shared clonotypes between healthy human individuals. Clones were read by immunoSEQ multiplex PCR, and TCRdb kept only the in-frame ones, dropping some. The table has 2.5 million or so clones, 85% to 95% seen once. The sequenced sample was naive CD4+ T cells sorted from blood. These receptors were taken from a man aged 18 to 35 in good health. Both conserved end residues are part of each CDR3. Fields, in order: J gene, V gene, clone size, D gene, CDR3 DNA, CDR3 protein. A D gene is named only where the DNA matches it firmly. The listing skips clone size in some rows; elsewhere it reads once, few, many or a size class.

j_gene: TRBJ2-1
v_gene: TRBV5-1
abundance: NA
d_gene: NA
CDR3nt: TGCGCCAGCAGCCTACACCGGGAATACAATGAGCAGTTCTTC
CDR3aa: CASSLHREYNEQFF

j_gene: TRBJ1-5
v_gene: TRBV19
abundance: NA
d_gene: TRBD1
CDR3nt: TGTGCCAGTAGTATAAGGGTTAGGGGACAGGGCACCAATCAGCCCCAGCATTTT
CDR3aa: CASSIRVRGQGTNQPQHF

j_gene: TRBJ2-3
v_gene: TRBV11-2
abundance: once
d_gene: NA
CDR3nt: TGTGCCAGCAGCTTAGACGCCAGGAGTACAGATACGCAGTATTTT
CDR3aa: CASSLDARSTDTQYF

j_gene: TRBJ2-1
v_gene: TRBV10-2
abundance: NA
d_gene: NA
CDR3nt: TGCGCCAGCAGCGTGGAGACTAGGAACAATGAGCAGTTCTTC
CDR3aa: CASSVETRNNEQFF

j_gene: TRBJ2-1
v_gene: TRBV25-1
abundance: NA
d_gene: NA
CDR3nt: TGTGCCAGCAGTGAACCCGCTCGGTATGAGCAGTTCTTC
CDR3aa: CASSEPARYEQFF

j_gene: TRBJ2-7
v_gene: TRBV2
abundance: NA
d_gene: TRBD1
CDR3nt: TGTGCCAGCAGTAAAGACAGGGGCCTCTACGAGCAGTACTTC
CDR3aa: CASSKDRGLYEQYF

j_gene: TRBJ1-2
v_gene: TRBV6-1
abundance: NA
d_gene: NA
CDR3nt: TGTGCCAGCAGTGGCGATGGGGGAAAATTCCCCTTC
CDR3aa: CASSGDGGKFPF

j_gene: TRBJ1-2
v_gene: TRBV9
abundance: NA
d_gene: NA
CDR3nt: TGTGCCAGCAGCGCCGTAGTTGGAGATTCCTATGGCTACACCTTC
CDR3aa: CASSAVVGDSYGYTF

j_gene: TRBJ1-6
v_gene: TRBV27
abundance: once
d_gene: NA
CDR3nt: TGTGCCAGCAGTAGCGATCTCTACGGTAATTCACCCCTCCACTTT
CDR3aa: CASSSDLYGNSPLHF

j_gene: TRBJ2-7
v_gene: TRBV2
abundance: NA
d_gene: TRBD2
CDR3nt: TGTGCCAGCAGTGGGACTAGCGGAAGCTCCTACGAGCAGTACTTC
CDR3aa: CASSGTSGSSYEQYF

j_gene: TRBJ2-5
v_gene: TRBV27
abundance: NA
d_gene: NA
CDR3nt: TGTGCCAGCAGTCGGAGGGGGGGCGGAGAGACCCAGTACTTC
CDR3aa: CASSRRGGGETQYF

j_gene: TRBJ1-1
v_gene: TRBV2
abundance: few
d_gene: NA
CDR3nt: TGTGCCAGCAGTGCCCAGGGCAACACTGAAGCTTTCTTT
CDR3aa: CASSAQGNTEAFF

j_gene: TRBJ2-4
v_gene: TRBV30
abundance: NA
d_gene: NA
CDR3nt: TGTGCCTGGAGTATACCGGGATTACTAGCCAAAAACATTCAGTACTTC
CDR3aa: CAWSIPGLLAKNIQYF

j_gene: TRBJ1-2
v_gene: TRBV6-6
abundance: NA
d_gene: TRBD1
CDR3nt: TGTGCCAGCAGCGGGACAGTAGGCTACACCTTC
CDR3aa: CASSGTVGYTF

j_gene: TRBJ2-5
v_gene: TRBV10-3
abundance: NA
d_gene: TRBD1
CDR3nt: TGTGCCATCAGTGAGTCAAGGGGGCTGAGTGGAGAGACCCAGTACTTC
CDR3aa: CAISESRGLSGETQYF

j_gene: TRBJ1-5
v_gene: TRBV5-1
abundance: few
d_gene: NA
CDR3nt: TGCGCCAGCAGCCTCCGGGGCGATCAGCCCCAGCATTTT
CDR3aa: CASSLRGDQPQHF

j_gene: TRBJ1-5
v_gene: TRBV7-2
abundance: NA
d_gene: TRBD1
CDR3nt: TGTGCCAGCAGCTTAGTCGGTGTACAGGGGGGCCAGCCCCAGCATTTT
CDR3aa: CASSLVGVQGGQPQHF

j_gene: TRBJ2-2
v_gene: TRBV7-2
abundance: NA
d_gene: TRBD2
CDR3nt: TGTGCCAGCAGCTTTTTAGCGGGAGGGTACTCCGCCGGGGAGCTGTTTTTT
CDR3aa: CASSFLAGGYSAGELFF

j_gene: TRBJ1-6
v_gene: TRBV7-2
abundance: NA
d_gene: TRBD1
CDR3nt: TGTGCCAGCAGCCCCCCAATCAGGACAGGGGTCAAACCCCTCCACTTT
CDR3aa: CASSPPIRTGVKPLHF

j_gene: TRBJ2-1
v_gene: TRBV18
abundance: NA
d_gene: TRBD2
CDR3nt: TGTGCCAGCTCCAAGCGGGGGGCCTTATCCGATGAGCAGTTCTTC
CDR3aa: CASSKRGALSDEQFF

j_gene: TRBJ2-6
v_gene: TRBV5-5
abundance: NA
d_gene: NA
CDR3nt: TGTGCCAGCAGCTTAACGGGGGCGCCCTCTGGGGCCAACGTCCTGACTTTC
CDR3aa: CASSLTGAPSGANVLTF

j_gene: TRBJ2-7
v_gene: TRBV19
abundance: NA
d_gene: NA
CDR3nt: TGTGCCAGTAGTATAGATTCGGACACACACGAGCAGTACTTC
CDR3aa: CASSIDSDTHEQYF

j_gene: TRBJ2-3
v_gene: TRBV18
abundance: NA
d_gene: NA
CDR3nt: TGTGCCAGCTCAGTTGGGGGCCGGAGCACAGATACGCAGTATTTT
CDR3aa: CASSVGGRSTDTQYF

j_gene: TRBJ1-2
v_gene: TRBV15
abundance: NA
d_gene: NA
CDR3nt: TGTGCCACCAGCAGAGAAACGGGCAGGGGATCTGCTGGCTACACCTTC
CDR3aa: CATSRETGRGSAGYTF

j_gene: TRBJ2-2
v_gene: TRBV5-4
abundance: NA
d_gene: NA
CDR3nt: TGTGCCAGCAGCTTAGTGGACACAAACACCGGGGAGCTGTTTTTT
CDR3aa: CASSLVDTNTGELFF